These T cell receptor beta chains were read from a single sample in a study of monozygotic twins with inflammatory bowel disease. Using the 5' RACE reads, TCRdb records one entry per CDR3 protein without DNA. Found here are some 300,000 distinct CDR3 sequences; the top ten clones hold over 5%. Material: blood. The receptors were sampled from a human donor with ulcerative colitis or Crohn's disease, or a healthy co-twin of an affected twin (not recorded which). Both conserved end residues are part of each CDR3. Fields, in order: J gene, V gene, CDR3 protein.

TRBJ2-3,TRBV5-4,CASSLQTGVPPDTQYF
TRBJ2-1,TRBV24-1,CATGVTAYNEQFF
TRBJ2-1,TRBV28,CATGLADYNEQFF
TRBJ2-7,TRBV27,CASSTRTSGSIEQYF
TRBJ2-5,TRBV5-1,CASSLGQKKETQYF
TRBJ1-5,TRBV29-1,CSVIKGPDQPQHF
TRBJ2-7,TRBV18,CASSPQLSGGGYEQYF
TRBJ1-2,TRBV20-1,CSATPPAGYGYTF
TRBJ1-5,TRBV28,CASRQGWNQPQHF
TRBJ2-2,TRBV10-1,CASSEPGMGTGELFF
TRBJ2-1,TRBV12-3/TRBV12-4,CASSFKTRGTSGRTDYNEQFF
TRBJ2-7,TRBV6-2/TRBV6-3,CASSYSRGTETSYEQYF
TRBJ2-2,TRBV7-2,CASSLVAVGELFF
TRBJ2-2,TRBV6-1,CASSGPSGELFF
TRBJ2-7,TRBV7-2,CASSPQGRTSYEQYF
TRBJ1-4,TRBV12-3/TRBV12-4,CASSLSSGGLFF
TRBJ2-3,TRBV4-3,CASSQEGPFKSQYF
TRBJ1-5,TRBV7-2,CASPQRRSNQPQHF
TRBJ2-5,TRBV30,CAWSVPRGYQETQYF
TRBJ2-7,TRBV6-5,CASRLGAYEQYF
TRBJ2-5,TRBV7-9,CASMGLAGIETQYF
TRBJ2-3,TRBV12-3/TRBV12-4,CASRDGGYGTDTQYF
TRBJ2-1,TRBV5-5,CASSLLQRASSYNEQFF
TRBJ2-7,TRBV4-1,CASSPGLASYEQYF
TRBJ2-2,TRBV24-1,CATRPNGARTGELFF
TRBJ1-5,TRBV12-3/TRBV12-4,CASSFGDRTFSNQPQHF
TRBJ2-3,TRBV5-5,CASSWMDTSTDTQYF
TRBJ2-1,TRBV10-3,CAISEFYEQFF
TRBJ1-2,TRBV7-2,CASSHKQPSYGYTF
TRBJ1-2,TRBV19,CASKPTGSTNYGYTF
TRBJ2-5,TRBV5-1,CASLRGLAGGPRRAEETQYF
TRBJ2-1,TRBV2,CASRGLAGPSYNEQFF
TRBJ1-2,TRBV27,CASSLQFGANTYGYTF
TRBJ2-7,TRBV28,CASSLIAGVPHEQYF
TRBJ2-2,TRBV5-1,CASSLGRDIITGELFF
TRBJ2-7,TRBV5-1,CASSDRDTTYEQYF
TRBJ2-3,TRBV20-1,CSARIPASTDTQYF
TRBJ1-2,TRBV7-9,CASSPRGTGYTF
TRBJ2-4,TRBV27,CASSSRIGLAGGQYF
TRBJ1-3,TRBV6-5,CASSYGQARSGNTIYF
TRBJ2-5,TRBV20-1,CSARLKDGIAVYF
TRBJ1-2,TRBV5-4,CASSLRGGHGYTF
TRBJ2-7,TRBV20-1,CSARPPWGIGEQYF
TRBJ2-6,TRBV3-1,CASSQVVGQGMSGANVLTF